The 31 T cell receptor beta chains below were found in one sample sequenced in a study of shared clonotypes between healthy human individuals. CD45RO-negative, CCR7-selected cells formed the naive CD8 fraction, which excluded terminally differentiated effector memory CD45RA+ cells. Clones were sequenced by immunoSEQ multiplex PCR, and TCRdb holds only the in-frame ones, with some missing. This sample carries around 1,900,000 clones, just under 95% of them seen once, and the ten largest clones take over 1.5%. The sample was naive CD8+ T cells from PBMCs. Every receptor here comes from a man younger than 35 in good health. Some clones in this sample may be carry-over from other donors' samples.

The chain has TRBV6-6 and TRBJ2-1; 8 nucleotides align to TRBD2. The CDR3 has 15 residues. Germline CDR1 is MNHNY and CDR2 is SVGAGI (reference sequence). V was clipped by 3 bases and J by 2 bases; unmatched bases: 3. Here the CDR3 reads CASSYGGRPYNEQFF. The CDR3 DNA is TGTGCCAGCAGTTATGGCGGGAGGCCCTACAATGAGCAGTTCTTC.

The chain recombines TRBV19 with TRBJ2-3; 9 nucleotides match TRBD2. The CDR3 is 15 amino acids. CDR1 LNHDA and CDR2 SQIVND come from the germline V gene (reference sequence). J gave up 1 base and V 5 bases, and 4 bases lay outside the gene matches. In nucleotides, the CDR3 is TGTGCCAGTAGTTCCCGACTAGCGGGCACAGATACGCAGTATTTT. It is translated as CASSSRLAGTDTQYF.

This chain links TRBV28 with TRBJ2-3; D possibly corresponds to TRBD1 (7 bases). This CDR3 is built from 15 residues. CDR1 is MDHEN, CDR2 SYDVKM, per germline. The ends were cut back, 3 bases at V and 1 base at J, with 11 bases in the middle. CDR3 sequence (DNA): TGTGCCAGCAGTTTGGAGGGGGCTGGCACAGATACGCAGTATTTT. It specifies CASSLEGAGTDTQYF.

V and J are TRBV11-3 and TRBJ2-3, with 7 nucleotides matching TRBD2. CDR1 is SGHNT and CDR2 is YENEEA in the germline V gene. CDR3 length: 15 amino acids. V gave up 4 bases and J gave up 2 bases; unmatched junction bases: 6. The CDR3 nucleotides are TGTGCCAGCAGCTGGGGGGGACTCCACACAGATACGCAGTATTTT. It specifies CASSWGGLHTDTQYF.

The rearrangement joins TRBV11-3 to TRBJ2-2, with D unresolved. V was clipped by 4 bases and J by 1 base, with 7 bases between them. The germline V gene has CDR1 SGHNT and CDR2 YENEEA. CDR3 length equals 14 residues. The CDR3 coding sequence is TGTGCCAGCAGCTCAAGACAGAACACCGGGGAGCTGTTTTTT. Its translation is CASSSRQNTGELFF.

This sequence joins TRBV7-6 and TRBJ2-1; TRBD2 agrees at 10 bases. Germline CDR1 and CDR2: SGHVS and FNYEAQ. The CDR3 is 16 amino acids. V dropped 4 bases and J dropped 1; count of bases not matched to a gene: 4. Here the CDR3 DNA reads TGTGCCAGCAGCTCCGTAGCGGGGGGATCCTACAATGAGCAGTTCTTC. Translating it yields CASSSVAGGSYNEQFF.

The CDR3 nucleotides read TGTGCCAGCAGCTTAGTCCCCAGGGCGGGGAAACTGTTTTTT. This sequence encodes CASSLVPRAGKLFF. The rearrangement uses TRBV11-2 and TRBJ1-4; tentative D call: TRBD1 (5 bases). V shed 1 base and J shed 11 bases, with 14 bases lying between them. The CDR3 contains 14 residues. Germline loops: CDR1 SGHAT, CDR2 FQNNGV.

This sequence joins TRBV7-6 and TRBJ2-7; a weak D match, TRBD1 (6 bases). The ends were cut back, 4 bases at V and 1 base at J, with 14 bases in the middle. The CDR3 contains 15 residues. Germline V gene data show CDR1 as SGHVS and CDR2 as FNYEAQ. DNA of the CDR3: TGTGCCAGCAGCTCCCGAGCCGGGACATCCTACGAGCAGTACTTC. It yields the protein CASSSRAGTSYEQYF.

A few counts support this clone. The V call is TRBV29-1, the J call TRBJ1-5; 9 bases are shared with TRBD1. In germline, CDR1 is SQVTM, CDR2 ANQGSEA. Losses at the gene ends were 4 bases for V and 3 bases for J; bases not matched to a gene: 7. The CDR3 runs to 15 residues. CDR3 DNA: TGCAGCGTTGTTATGGGACAGGGCGTCAATCAGCCCCAGCATTTT. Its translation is CSVVMGQGVNQPQHF.

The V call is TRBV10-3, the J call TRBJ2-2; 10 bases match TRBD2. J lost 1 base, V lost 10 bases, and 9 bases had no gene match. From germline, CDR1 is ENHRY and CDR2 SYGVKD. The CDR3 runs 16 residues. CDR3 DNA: TGTGCCACCGACCCCACTAGCGGGAAGAACACCGGGGAGCTGTTTTTT. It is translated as CATDPTSGKNTGELFF.

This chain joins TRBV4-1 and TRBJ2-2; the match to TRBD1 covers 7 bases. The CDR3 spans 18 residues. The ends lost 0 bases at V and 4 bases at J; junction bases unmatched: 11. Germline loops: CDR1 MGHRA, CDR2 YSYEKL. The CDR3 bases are TGCGCCAGCAGCCAAGATCTTCTACAGGGGTCGGGCACCGGGGAGCTGTTTTTT. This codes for CASSQDLLQGSGTGELFF.

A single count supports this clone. The DNA of the CDR3 is TGTGCCAGCAGCATAAGACAGGGGGCGGTGGGGCAGTACTTC. The encoded protein is CASSIRQGAVGQYF. The V call is TRBV28, the J call TRBJ2-7, with 10 bases fitting TRBD1. Germline V gene lookup returns CDR1 MDHEN and CDR2 SYDVKM. This CDR3 contains 14 residues. After removal of 6 bases from V and 9 bases from J, the junction contained 11 bases not matched to a gene.

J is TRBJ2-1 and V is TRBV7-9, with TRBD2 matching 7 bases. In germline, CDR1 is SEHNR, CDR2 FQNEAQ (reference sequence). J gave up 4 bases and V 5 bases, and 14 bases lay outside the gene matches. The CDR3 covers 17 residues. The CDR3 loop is CASSPPLASGEYNEQFF. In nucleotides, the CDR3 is TGTGCCAGCAGCCCCCCATTGGCTAGCGGAGAGTACAATGAGCAGTTCTTC.

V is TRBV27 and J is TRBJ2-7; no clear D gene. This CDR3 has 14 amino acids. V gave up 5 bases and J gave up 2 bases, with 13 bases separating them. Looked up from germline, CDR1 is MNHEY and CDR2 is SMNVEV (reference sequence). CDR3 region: CASSGGEEAYEQYF. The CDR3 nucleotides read TGTGCCAGCAGTGGCGGAGAGGAAGCCTACGAGCAGTACTTC.

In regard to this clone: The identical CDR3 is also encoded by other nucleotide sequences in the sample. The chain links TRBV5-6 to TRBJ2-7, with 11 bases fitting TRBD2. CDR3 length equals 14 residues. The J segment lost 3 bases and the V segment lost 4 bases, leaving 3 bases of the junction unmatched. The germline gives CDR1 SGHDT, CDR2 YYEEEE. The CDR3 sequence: CASSIGTSGYEQYF. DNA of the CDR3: TGTGCCAGCAGCATCGGGACTAGCGGCTACGAGCAGTACTTC.

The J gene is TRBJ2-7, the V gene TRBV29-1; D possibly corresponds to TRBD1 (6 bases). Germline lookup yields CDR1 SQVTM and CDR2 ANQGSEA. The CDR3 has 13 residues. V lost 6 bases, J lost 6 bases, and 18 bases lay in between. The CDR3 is CSVGTGIRGEQYF. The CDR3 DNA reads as TGCAGCGTGGGAACAGGGATCCGCGGCGAGCAGTACTTC.

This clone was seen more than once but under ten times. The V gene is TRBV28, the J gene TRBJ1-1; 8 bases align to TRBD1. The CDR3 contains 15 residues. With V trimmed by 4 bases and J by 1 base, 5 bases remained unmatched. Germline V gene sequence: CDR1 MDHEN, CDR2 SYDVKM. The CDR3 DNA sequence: TGTGCCAGCAGTTCGGACAGGGAGCAGAACACTGAAGCTTTCTTT. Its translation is CASSSDREQNTEAFF. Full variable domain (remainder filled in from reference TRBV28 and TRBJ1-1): DVKVTQSSRYLVKRTGEKVFLECVQDMDHENMFWYRQDPGLGLRLIYFSYDVKMKEKGDIPEGYSVSREKKERFSLILESASTNQTSMYLCASSSDREQNTEAFFGQGTRLTVV.

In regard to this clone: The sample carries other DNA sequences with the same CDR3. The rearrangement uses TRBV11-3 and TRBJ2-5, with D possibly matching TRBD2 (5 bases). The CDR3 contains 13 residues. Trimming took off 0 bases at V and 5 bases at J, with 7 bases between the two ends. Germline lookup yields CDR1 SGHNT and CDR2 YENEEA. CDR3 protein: CASSLDGEETQYF. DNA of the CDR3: TGTGCCAGCAGCTTAGACGGGGAGGAGACCCAGTACTTC.

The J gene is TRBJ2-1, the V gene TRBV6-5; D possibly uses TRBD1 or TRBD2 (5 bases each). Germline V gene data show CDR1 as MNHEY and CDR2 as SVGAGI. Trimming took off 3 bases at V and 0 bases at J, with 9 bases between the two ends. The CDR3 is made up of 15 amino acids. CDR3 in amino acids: CASSYGAGSYNEQFF. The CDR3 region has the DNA TGTGCCAGCAGTTATGGGGCGGGCTCCTACAATGAGCAGTTCTTC.

CDR3 protein: CASSRGRNQPQHF. CDR3 DNA: TGTGCCAGCAGCCGGGGTCGGAATCAGCCCCAGCATTTT. V and J are TRBV11-1 and TRBJ1-5; D unclear. The V end lost 5 bases, the J end lost 4 bases, and 9 bases lay between the germline ends. The CDR3 runs to 13 residues. Germline CDR1 SGHAT, CDR2 FQDESV (reference sequence).

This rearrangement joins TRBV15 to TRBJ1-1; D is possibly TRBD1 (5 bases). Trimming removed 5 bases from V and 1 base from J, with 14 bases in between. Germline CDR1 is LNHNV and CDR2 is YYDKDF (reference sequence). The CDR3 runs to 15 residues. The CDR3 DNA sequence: TGTGCCACCAGCCCAAAACAGGTTACGAACACTGAAGCTTTCTTT. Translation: CATSPKQVTNTEAFF.

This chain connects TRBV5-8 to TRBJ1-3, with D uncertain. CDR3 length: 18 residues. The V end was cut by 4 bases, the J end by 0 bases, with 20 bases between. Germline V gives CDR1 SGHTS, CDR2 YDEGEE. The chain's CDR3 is CASSPRPEWAVSGNTIYF. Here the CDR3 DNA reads TGTGCCAGCAGCCCGCGCCCCGAGTGGGCAGTCTCTGGAAACACCATATATTTT.

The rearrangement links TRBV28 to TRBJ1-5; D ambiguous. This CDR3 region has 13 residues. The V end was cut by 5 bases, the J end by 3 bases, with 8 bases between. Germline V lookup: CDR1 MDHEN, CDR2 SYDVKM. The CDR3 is CASSVDHNQPQHF. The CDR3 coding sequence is TGTGCCAGCAGTGTGGATCACAATCAGCCCCAGCATTTT. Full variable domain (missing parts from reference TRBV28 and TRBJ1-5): DVKVTQSSRYLVKRTGEKVFLECVQDMDHENMFWYRQDPGLGLRLIYFSYDVKMKEKGDIPEGYSVSREKKERFSLILESASTNQTSMYLCASSVDHNQPQHFGDGTRLSIL.

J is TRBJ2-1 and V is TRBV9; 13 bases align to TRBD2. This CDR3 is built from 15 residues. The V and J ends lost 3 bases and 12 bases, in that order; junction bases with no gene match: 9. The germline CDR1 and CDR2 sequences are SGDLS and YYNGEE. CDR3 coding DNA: TGTGCCAGCAGCGAGAGGAACGGACTAGCGGGAGTGCAGTTCTTC. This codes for CASSERNGLAGVQFF.

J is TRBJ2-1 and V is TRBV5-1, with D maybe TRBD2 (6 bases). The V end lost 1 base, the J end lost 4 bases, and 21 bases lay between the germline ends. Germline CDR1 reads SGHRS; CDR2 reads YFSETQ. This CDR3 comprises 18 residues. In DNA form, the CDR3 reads TGCGCCAGCAGCTTGCACTATGGGGCTAGCGCCCGATACAATGAGCAGTTCTTC. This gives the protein CASSLHYGASARYNEQFF.

The CDR3 sequence: CASSRGGRAYYTGELFF. The CDR3 DNA follows: TGTGCCAGCAGTCGAGGCGGGAGGGCCTATTATACCGGGGAGCTGTTTTTT. V usage is TRBV27 and J usage is TRBJ2-2; 9 bases map to TRBD2. Germline lookup yields CDR1 MNHEY and CDR2 SMNVEV (reference sequence). J was trimmed by 5 bases and V by 5 bases; bases with no gene match: 12. The CDR3 sequence is 17 residues long.

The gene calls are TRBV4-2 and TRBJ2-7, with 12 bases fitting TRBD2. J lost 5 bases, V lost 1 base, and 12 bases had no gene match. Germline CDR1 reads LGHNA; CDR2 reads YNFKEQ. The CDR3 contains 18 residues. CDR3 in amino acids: CASSQGLAGVGLLHEQYF. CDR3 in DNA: TGTGCCAGCAGCCAAGGACTAGCGGGAGTGGGTCTTCTCCACGAGCAGTACTTC.

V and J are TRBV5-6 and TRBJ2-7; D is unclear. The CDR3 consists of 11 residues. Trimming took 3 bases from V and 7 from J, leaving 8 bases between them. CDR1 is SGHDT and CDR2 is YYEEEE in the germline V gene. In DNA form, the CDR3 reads TGTGCCAGCAGCTCGGCTGGTGAGCAGTACTTC. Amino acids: CASSSAGEQYF.

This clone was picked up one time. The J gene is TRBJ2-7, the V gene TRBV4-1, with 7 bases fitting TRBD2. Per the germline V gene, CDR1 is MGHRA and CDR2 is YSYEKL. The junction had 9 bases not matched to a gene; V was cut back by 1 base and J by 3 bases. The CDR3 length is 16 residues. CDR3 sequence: CASSQASSGANYEQYF. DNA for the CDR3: TGCGCCAGCAGCCAAGCTTCCAGCGGGGCCAACTACGAGCAGTACTTC.

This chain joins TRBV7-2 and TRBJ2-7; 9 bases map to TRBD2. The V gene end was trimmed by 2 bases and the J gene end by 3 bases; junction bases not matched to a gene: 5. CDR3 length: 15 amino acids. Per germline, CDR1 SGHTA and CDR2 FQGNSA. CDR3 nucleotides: TGTGCCAGCAGCTTATTGGGTAGCGGGAGCTACGAGCAGTACTTC. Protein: CASSLLGSGSYEQYF.

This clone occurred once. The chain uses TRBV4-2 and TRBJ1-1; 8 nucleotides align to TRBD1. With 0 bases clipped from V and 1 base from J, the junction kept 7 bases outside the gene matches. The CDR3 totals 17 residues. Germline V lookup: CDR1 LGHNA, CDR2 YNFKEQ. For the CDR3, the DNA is TGTGCCAGCAGCCAAGAAGGCAGGGGGCGCGGGAACACTGAAGCTTTCTTT. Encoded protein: CASSQEGRGRGNTEAFF.